These 30 T cell receptor beta chains were sequenced from one sample in a study of CD8 T cells in ankylosing spondylitis. TCRdb re-derived calls from the 5' RACE reads in MiXCR, one entry per CDR3 protein. The table records fewer than 200,000 distinct CDR3 sequences, around a sixth of them present only once. Specimen: blood, either unsorted or a sorted T cell fraction (not recorded which). The receptor set was obtained from a male donor aged 10-29 years with ankylosing spondylitis or in good health (not recorded which).

This clonotype was seen many times. The genes are TRBV6-6 and TRBJ2-2, with D perhaps TRBD1 (6 bases). Germline loops: CDR1 MNHNY, CDR2 SVGAGI (reference sequence). Trimming removed 8 bases from V and 0 bases from J, with 16 bases in between. The CDR3 runs to 16 residues. The CDR3, as DNA: TGTGCCAGCCTCACAGGGATATCCTCGAACACCGGGGAGCTGTTTTTT. Translating gives CASLTGISSNTGELFF.

J is TRBJ2-3 and V is TRBV12-3 or TRBV12-4; a weak D match, TRBD2 (5 bases). V was pared by 5 bases and J by 1 base, with 16 bases between. The CDR3 is 16 residues long. Written as DNA, the CDR3 is TGTGCCAGCAGTCCCGAGGGCTCCCAGGGCACAGATACGCAGTATTTT. As protein: CASSPEGSQGTDTQYF.

In nucleotides, the CDR3 is TGTGCCAGCAGCCCGGACAGGGGGCTTGAAGCTTTCTTT. The encoded protein is CASSPDRGLEAFF. The rearrangement links TRBV7-3 to TRBJ1-1; 11 nucleotides agree with TRBD1. Trimming removed 5 bases from V and 7 bases from J; junction bases left unmatched: 3. Germline V lookup: CDR1 SGHTA, CDR2 FQGTGA. The CDR3 covers 13 residues.

In its sample, this clonotype was seen many times. The V call is TRBV11-3, the J call TRBJ2-4; D call uncertain. The CDR3 contains 13 residues. From germline, CDR1 is SGHNT and CDR2 YENEEA. Trimming pared 5 bases from V and 2 bases from J, leaving 7 bases between. In DNA, the CDR3 is TGTGCCAGCAGCACCCGCTCCAAAAACATTCAGTACTTC. This sequence encodes CASSTRSKNIQYF.

This clonotype was seen ten or more times. The V and J genes are TRBV6-2 or TRBV6-3 and TRBJ2-7; no firm D call. CDR1 is MNHEY and CDR2 is SVGEGT in the germline V gene. V shed 2 bases and J shed 3 bases, with 5 bases lying between them. The CDR3 runs to 12 residues. The CDR3 nucleotides are TGTGCCAGCAGTTACCCTGGCTACGAGCAGTACTTC. Translation: CASSYPGYEQYF.

The table lists this clonotype with many counts. This chain uses TRBV11-1 with TRBJ2-1; D possibly corresponds to TRBD2 (5 bases). This CDR3 is built from 15 residues. Germline V gene sequence: CDR1 SGHAT, CDR2 FQDESV (reference sequence). The V and J ends lost 5 bases and 0 bases respectively, with 11 bases between them. CDR3 sequence reads: CASSLQRSSYNEQFF. The CDR3 coding sequence is TGTGCCAGCAGCCTACAGCGGAGCTCCTACAATGAGCAGTTCTTC.

This clonotype showed up many times. The chain combines TRBV24-1 with TRBJ2-7; D is perhaps TRBD1 or TRBD2 (7 bases each). This CDR3 is 15 amino acids long. The V gene lost 6 bases and the J gene lost 3 bases, with 17 bases spanning the gap. Germline-derived CDR1 and CDR2 are KGHDR and SFDVKD. This chain's CDR3 is CATSWGQGGIYEQYV. For the CDR3, the DNA is TGTGCCACCAGTTGGGGGCAGGGGGGGATCTACGAGCAGTACGTC.

This clonotype was detected many times. This chain joins TRBV29-1 and TRBJ1-4; 8 bases match TRBD1. V gave up 6 bases and J gave up 5 bases; unmatched junction bases: 5. Germline V CDR1 and CDR2: SQVTM, ANQGSEA. CDR3 size: 13 residues. The CDR3 nucleotides are TGCAGCGTGCGACAGGGGAGGAATGAAAAACTGTTTTTT. Amino acids: CSVRQGRNEKLFF.

Ten or more counts support this clonotype. The V gene is TRBV2, the J gene TRBJ2-1; 12 bases are a match to TRBD2. The germline V gene has CDR1 SNHLY and CDR2 FYNNEI. The CDR3 consists of 15 residues. The V gene end was trimmed by 6 bases and the J gene end by 4 bases; junction bases not matched to a gene: 4. The CDR3 region is CASSHGLAGYNEQFF. CDR3 DNA: TGTGCCAGCAGCCACGGACTAGCGGGGTACAATGAGCAGTTCTTC.

This clonotype was seen at least ten times. This chain uses TRBV11-2 with TRBJ2-7; 7 nucleotides line up with TRBD1. CDR1 is SGHAT, CDR2 FQNNGV, per germline. Trimming at V came to 2 bases and at J to 5 bases, leaving 3 bases not matched to a gene. There are 13 residues in the CDR3. CDR3 nucleotides: TGTGCCAGCAGCTTAACAGGGGCGAACGAGCAGTACGTC. Translating gives CASSLTGANEQYV.

This clonotype was seen at least ten times. The chain employs TRBV3-1 and TRBJ1-2; D is ambiguous. Per germline, CDR1 LGHDT and CDR2 YNNKEL (reference sequence). The V and J ends lost 4 bases and 3 bases respectively, with 12 bases between them. This CDR3 has 14 amino acids. The CDR3 DNA reads as TGTGCCAGCAGCCCGGGTCCCTTGGACTATGGCTACACCTTC. Its translation: CASSPGPLDYGYTF.

The chain employs TRBV29-1 and TRBJ2-6, with 9 positions matching TRBD1. The germline V gene has CDR1 SQVTM and CDR2 ANQGSEA. This CDR3 comprises 14 residues. V shed 6 bases, J shed 4 bases, and the junction held 4 bases outside the gene matches. CDR3 protein: CSVGQGVGANVLTF. The DNA of the CDR3 is TGCAGCGTGGGACAGGGAGTGGGGGCCAACGTCCTGACTTTC.

This clonotype was recorded many times. CDR3 sequence: CSAGDTTEKLFF. The CDR3, as DNA: TGCAGTGCTGGGGACACGACTGAAAAACTGTTTTTT. The gene calls are TRBV20-1 and TRBJ1-4; possibly TRBD1 for D (6 bases). Germline values: CDR1 DFQATT, CDR2 SNEGSKA (reference sequence). The CDR3 contains 12 residues. The germline V and J ends were trimmed by 5 bases and 7 bases, with 11 bases remaining between them.

This clonotype was counted many times. This sequence joins TRBV14 and TRBJ2-1, with D possibly matching TRBD2 (6 bases). This CDR3 contains 17 residues. Trimming pared 0 bases from V and 4 bases from J, leaving 16 bases between. Germline CDR1 reads SGHDN; CDR2 reads FVKESK. The CDR3 protein is CASSQERGANLYNEQFF. The CDR3 region has the DNA TGTGCCAGCAGCCAAGAGCGGGGAGCGAATTTATACAATGAGCAGTTCTTC.

This clonotype was counted ten times or more. The V call is TRBV6-2 or TRBV6-3, the J call TRBJ2-1; D uncertain. The germline V and J ends were trimmed by 2 bases and 8 bases, with 4 bases remaining between them. CDR3 length equals 11 residues. CDR1 and CDR2 (germline): MNHEY, SVGEGT. CDR3 in amino acids: CASSYGDEQFF. DNA for the CDR3: TGTGCCAGCAGTTACGGAGATGAGCAGTTCTTC.

At least ten counts were recorded for this clonotype. The rearrangement uses TRBV5-1 and TRBJ1-5, with D unclear. Germline V CDR1 and CDR2: SGHRS, YFSETQ. Trimming took off 8 bases at V and 3 bases at J, with 12 bases between the two ends. The length of the CDR3 is 13 residues. CDR3 sequence (DNA): TGCGCCAGTCGGACGGGTCCCAATCAGCCCCAGCATTTT. This translates into CASRTGPNQPQHF.

The rearrangement uses TRBV7-2 and TRBJ2-5, with 15 bases aligning to TRBD2. V trimming: 5 bases; J trimming: 11 bases; junction bases outside the gene matches: 9. The CDR3 spans 15 residues. Germline V CDR1 and CDR2: SGHTA, FQGNSA. The CDR3 DNA reads TGTGCCAGCAGCGAGCCGGGACTAGCGGGAGGTTTGCAGTACTTC. It codes for CASSEPGLAGGLQYF.

This chain connects TRBV12-2 to TRBJ2-5; TRBD2, the table's D call, was not compared with the DNA. TRBV12-2 represents a pseudogene. The CDR3 runs to 16 residues. The CDR3 sequence: CASRFRARTEQETQYF. CDR3 nucleotides: TGTGCAAGTCGCTTTAGGGCCCGGACAGAGCAAGAGACCCAGTACTTC.

This clonotype was seen many times. The chain couples TRBV20-1 to TRBJ1-5; D call uncertain. The V end was cut by 0 bases, the J end by 4 bases, with 10 bases between. This CDR3 comprises 14 residues. From germline, CDR1 is DFQATT and CDR2 SNEGSKA (reference sequence). The CDR3 protein is CSARDPRTNQPQHF. CDR3 in DNA: TGCAGTGCTAGAGATCCTAGGACTAATCAGCCCCAGCATTTT.

In this sample, this clonotype turned up many times. This sequence joins TRBV9 and TRBJ2-6; D perhaps matches TRBD2 (6 bases). The CDR3 consists of 15 residues. The germline gives CDR1 SGDLS, CDR2 YYNGEE. Trimming cost V 4 bases and J 0 bases, with 8 bases left between them. CDR3 DNA: TGTGCCAGCAGCCCGGGGGACTCTGGGGCCAACGTCCTGACTTTC. Protein product: CASSPGDSGANVLTF.

This clonotype was seen many times. CDR3 in amino acids: CSARRGYNSPLHF. CDR3 coding DNA: TGCAGTGCTAGAAGGGGTTATAATTCACCCCTCCACTTT. The chain joins TRBV20-1 to TRBJ1-6, with a weak D call TRBD1 (5 bases). Trimming shortened V by 2 bases and J by 4 bases, and 6 bases separated the two germline ends. This CDR3 has 13 amino acids. Germline values: CDR1 DFQATT, CDR2 SNEGSKA (reference sequence).

The table lists this clonotype with many counts. CDR3 loop: CSARAGGLGGYTF. The CDR3, as DNA: TGCAGTGCTCGCGCGGGGGGCCTGGGCGGCTACACCTTC. The chain combines TRBV20-1 with TRBJ1-2; D might be TRBD1 (6 bases). With 5 bases removed from V and 8 bases from J, the gap between germline ends came to 18 bases. Germline lookup yields CDR1 DFQATT and CDR2 SNEGSKA (reference sequence). CDR3 length equals 13 residues.

A few counts support this clonotype. The chain links TRBV27 to TRBJ1-1; D gene uncertain. The V end lost 5 bases, the J end lost 6 bases, and 13 bases lay between the germline ends. The CDR3 length is 13 residues. Germline V gene lookup returns CDR1 MNHEY and CDR2 SMNVEV (reference sequence). CDR3 sequence: CASSPILGAEAFF. The CDR3 DNA is TGTGCCAGCAGTCCTATCCTAGGTGCTGAAGCTTTCTTT.

J is TRBJ1-2 and V is TRBV29-1; D is unresolved. CDR3 length equals 16 residues. V lost 4 bases and J 2 bases, leaving 20 bases between the germline ends. CDR1 and CDR2 (germline): SQVTM, ANQGSEA. The CDR3 loop reads CSVASSGLGGNYGYTF. In DNA form, the CDR3 reads TGCAGCGTTGCGTCATCAGGCCTCGGAGGGAACTATGGCTACACCTTC.

This clonotype was observed at least ten times. The chain recombines TRBV7-2 with TRBJ2-1; D perhaps matches TRBD1 (6 bases). This CDR3 is built from 15 residues. CDR1 is SGHTA and CDR2 is FQGNSA in the germline V gene. With 1 base removed from V and 10 bases from J, the gap between germline ends came to 17 bases. The DNA for the CDR3 is TGTGCCAGCAGCTTAGGGGGGCAGGCGCATTTAGAGCAGTTCTTC. Translated: CASSLGGQAHLEQFF.

In its sample, this clonotype was seen a few times. The rearrangement joins TRBV7-3 to TRBJ2-6, with D unclear. Germline CDR1 is SGHTA and CDR2 is FQGTGA. The CDR3 runs to 17 residues. Trimming removed 4 bases from V and 0 bases from J, with 13 bases in between. CDR3 nucleotides: TGTGCCAGCAGCTCGGACGGAACTGGCTCTGGGGCCAACGTCCTGACTTTC. Its translation: CASSSDGTGSGANVLTF.

The table lists this clonotype with many counts. The chain links TRBV19 to TRBJ2-5; weak D call: TRBD1 (6 bases). Germline loops: CDR1 LNHDA, CDR2 SQIVND (reference sequence). CDR3 length: 14 amino acids. V was cut by 8 bases and J by 2 bases, with 15 bases left in between. As DNA, the CDR3 is TGTGCCAGTGGAGACAGGATCCGACAAGAGACCCAGTACTTC. It codes for CASGDRIRQETQYF.

This clonotype was picked up one time. The chain joins TRBV12-3 or TRBV12-4 to TRBJ2-5; no reliable D call. Trimming stripped 3 bases from V and 7 bases from J, with 15 bases between. The CDR3 is 14 amino acids. CDR3 amino acids: CASSLAVKEGTQYF. CDR3 sequence (DNA): TGTGCCAGCAGTTTGGCAGTGAAGGAAGGGACCCAGTACTTC.

This clonotype was counted many times. This chain connects TRBV4-3 to TRBJ2-7, with 8 bases identical to TRBD2. CDR3 length equals 17 residues. V was clipped by 0 bases and J by 0 bases; unmatched bases: 7. CDR1 is LGHNA and CDR2 is YSLEER in the germline V gene. The CDR3 DNA reads as TGCGCCAGCAGCCAAGATTACCCCGGGACTAGCTCCTACGAGCAGTACTTC. It codes for CASSQDYPGTSSYEQYF.

This clonotype was recorded at least ten times. The V call is TRBV5-1, the J call TRBJ2-1; 15 bases map to TRBD2. The germline V gene encodes CDR1 SGHRS and CDR2 YFSETQ. Trimming at V came to 0 bases and at J to 9 bases, leaving 7 bases not matched to a gene. The CDR3 has 17 amino acids. The CDR3 region has the DNA TGCGCCAGCAGCTTGGTCCCCGGGACTAGCGGGAGGACTGAGCAGTTCTTC. As protein: CASSLVPGTSGRTEQFF. The whole variable domain, remainder taken from reference TRBV5-1 and TRBJ2-1, is KAGVTQTPRYLIKTRGQQVTLSCSPISGHRSVSWYQQTPGQGLQFLFEYFSETQRNKGNFPGRFSGRQFSNSRSEMNVSTLELGDSALYLCASSLVPGTSGRTEQFFGPGTRLTVL.